The T cell receptor (beta chain) described here comes from a study of OX40 agonist ivuxolimab in advanced cancers. Study-level background: Ivuxolimab, an agonistic anti-OX40 (CD134) antibody, was given to patients. Two patients with cutaneous melanoma and one with hepatocellular carcinoma, three in total, showed partial responses. Overall study results and limits: Expanded clones were, on average, more numerous among CD8+ T cells than CD4+. What antigens the expanded peripheral T cells recognized was never established.

V dropped 5 bases and J dropped 3; count of bases not matched to a gene: 5. Germline CDR1 reads SGHTA; CDR2 reads FQGNSA. The CDR3 extends over 15 amino acids. Assay: immunoSEQ multiplex PCR; the TCRdb copy retains only in-frame clones and omits some. The sample has tens of thousands of clones; 70% to 90% are singletons. Details on this clone: What it binds is unknown.

The rearrangement links TRBV7-2 to TRBJ1-1, with 11 bases that match TRBD1. This specimen was CD4+ or CD8+ T cells sorted from blood, taken in a trial of the OX40 agonist ivuxolimab. This sequence was found in an adult with an advanced solid tumor such as melanoma, head and neck, liver or kidney cancer. The CDR3 DNA reads TGTGCCAGCAGCCCGGGGACAGGGGGGGACACTGAAGCTTTCTTT. Protein product: CASSPGTGGDTEAFF. The full variable domain, completed using reference TRBV7-2 and TRBJ1-1, is GAGVSQSPSNKVTEKGKDVELRCDPISGHTALYWYRQSLGQGLEFLIYFQGNSAPDKSGLPSDRFSAERTGGSVSTLTIQRTQQEDSAVYLCASSPGTGGDTEAFFGQGTRLTVV.